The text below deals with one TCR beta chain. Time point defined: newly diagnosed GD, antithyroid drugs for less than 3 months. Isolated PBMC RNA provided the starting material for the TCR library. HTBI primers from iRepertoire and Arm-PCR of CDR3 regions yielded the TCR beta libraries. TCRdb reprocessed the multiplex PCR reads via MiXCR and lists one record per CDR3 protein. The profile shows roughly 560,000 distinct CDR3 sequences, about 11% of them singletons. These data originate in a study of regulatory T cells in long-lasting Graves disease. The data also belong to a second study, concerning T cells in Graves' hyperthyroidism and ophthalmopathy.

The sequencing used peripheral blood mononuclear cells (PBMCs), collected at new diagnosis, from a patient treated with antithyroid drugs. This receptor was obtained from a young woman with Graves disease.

The CDR3 loop reads CASSPGTSSYTDTQYF. The CDR3 DNA follows: TGTGCCAGCAGCCCCGGGACTTCCTCCTACACAGATACGCAGTATTTT. V usage is TRBV9 and J usage is TRBJ2-3; D perhaps matches TRBD2 (6 bases). Germline V gives CDR1 SGDLS, CDR2 YYNGEE. The germline V and J ends were trimmed by 4 bases and 2 bases, with 17 bases remaining between them. The CDR3 runs 16 residues.